A single sample is the source of the 3 T cell receptor beta chains below, sequenced in a study of CD8+CD57+ T cells in acquired aplastic anemia. Those patients picked for sequencing had displayed CD8+CD57+ cell expansion on flow cytometry. Genomic DNA, the template, was used for profiling of the TCR beta VDJ and CDR3. MiXCR was run by TCRdb on the reads, yielding one entry per CDR3 protein. The sample carries 200,000 to 250,000 distinct CDR3 sequences, 65% recorded once. The specimen sequenced was sorted CD4+, CD8+, or CD8+CD57+ T cells (not recorded which) from PBMCs. The receptors were gathered from a human donor with aplastic anemia.

The chain carries TRBV7-3 and TRBJ2-3; 7 bases match TRBD2. V lost 1 base to trimming and J lost 2 bases; unmatched junction nucleotides: 9. CDR1 and CDR2 (germline): SGHTA, FQGTGA. The CDR3 is made up of 17 amino acids. The CDR3 coding sequence is TGTGCCAGCAGCTTAAGTGGTATCGGGAGGCACACAGATACGCAGTATTTT. Its translation is CASSLSGIGRHTDTQYF.

A remark on this clonotype: At one end the junction does not follow the germline gene, possibly because of a read error. V usage is TRBV5-1 and J usage is TRBJ2-6; 7 bases line up with TRBD2. Germline V lookup: CDR1 SGHRS, CDR2 YFSETQ. The CDR3 is 15 residues long. In nucleotides, the CDR3 is TGTGCCAGCAGCTTGGGGGGGACCGGGGCCAACGTCCTGACTTTC. Its protein is CASSLGGTGANVLTF.

The V and J genes are TRBV2 and TRBJ1-1; no clear D. The length of the CDR3 is 14 residues. Germline V gene sequence: CDR1 SNHLY, CDR2 FYNNEI. Trimming pared 2 bases from V and 0 bases from J, leaving 7 bases between. DNA for the CDR3: TGTGCCAGCAGTGAAAGTGTTATGAACACTGAAGCTTTCTTT. Its protein is CASSESVMNTEAFF.